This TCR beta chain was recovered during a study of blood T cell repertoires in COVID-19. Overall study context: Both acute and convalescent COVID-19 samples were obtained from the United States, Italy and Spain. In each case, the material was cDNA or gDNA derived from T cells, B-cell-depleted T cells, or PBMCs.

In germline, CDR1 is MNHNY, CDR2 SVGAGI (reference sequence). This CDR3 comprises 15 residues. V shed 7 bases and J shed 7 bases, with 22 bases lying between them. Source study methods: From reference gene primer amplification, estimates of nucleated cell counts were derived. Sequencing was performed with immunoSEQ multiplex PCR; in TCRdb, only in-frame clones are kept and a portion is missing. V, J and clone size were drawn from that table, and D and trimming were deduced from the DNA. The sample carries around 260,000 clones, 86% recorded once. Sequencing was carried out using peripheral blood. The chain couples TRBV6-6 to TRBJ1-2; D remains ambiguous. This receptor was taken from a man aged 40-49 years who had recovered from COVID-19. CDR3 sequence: CASTPLGTAAFGYTF. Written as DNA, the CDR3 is TGTGCCAGCACCCCTCTCGGCACGGCGGCCTTTGGCTACACCTTC.